The 31 T cell receptor beta chains reported below all come from one sample, sequenced in a study of cytomegalovirus exposure and HLA in healthy donors. The assay was immunoSEQ multiplex PCR, and TCRdb's table has in-frame clones only and misses some. This table holds about 120,000 clones, about 83% found once. Sequencing used PBMCs. The receptors shown here come from a man aged 18-30 years in good health and CMV-seronegative.

This clone was picked up a small number of times. The chain links TRBV7-2 to TRBJ2-7; a weak D match, TRBD1 (6 bases). This CDR3 contains 14 residues. Trimming took off 6 bases at V and 2 bases at J, with 14 bases between the two ends. In germline, CDR1 is SGHTA, CDR2 FQGNSA. The CDR3 reads CASSSNRAAYEQYF. In nucleotides, the CDR3 is TGTGCCAGCAGTTCAAACAGGGCGGCCTACGAGCAGTACTTC.

The chain combines TRBV7-9 with TRBJ1-2; D unclear. The ends were cut back, 1 base at V and 3 bases at J, with 9 bases in the middle. Germline values: CDR1 SEHNR, CDR2 FQNEAQ (reference sequence). CDR3 size: 14 residues. The chain's CDR3 is CASSLGQADYGYTF. CDR3 DNA: TGTGCCAGCAGCTTAGGGCAGGCCGACTATGGCTACACCTTC. Filled out from reference TRBV7-9 and TRBJ1-2, the complete variable domain reads DTGVSQNPRHKITKRGQNVTFRCDPISEHNRLYWYRQTLGQGPEFLTYFQNEAQLEKSRLLSDRFSAERPKGSFSTLEIQRTEQGDSAMYLCASSLGQADYGYTFGSGTRLTVV.

The chain links TRBV6-6 to TRBJ2-5; weak D call: TRBD1 (6 bases). The CDR3 is 14 amino acids. CDR1 and CDR2 from the germline V gene are MNHNY and SVGAGI (reference sequence). Trimming took off 5 bases at V and 5 bases at J, with 15 bases between the two ends. DNA for the CDR3: TGTGCCAGCAGTAGGGGGACCGGCGGGGAGACCCAGTACTTC. Translated: CASSRGTGGETQYF.

The chain uses TRBV27 and TRBJ1-1; no reliable D call. V dropped 5 bases and J dropped 3 bases, with 13 bases sitting between them. The germline CDR1 and CDR2 sequences are MNHEY and SMNVEV (reference sequence). CDR3 length equals 14 residues. The CDR3 reads CASSPRERDTEAFF. The CDR3 DNA sequence: TGTGCCAGCAGTCCGAGGGAACGGGACACTGAAGCTTTCTTT.

A few counts support this clone. DNA of the CDR3: TGTGCCAGCACCACAGACAGGGACTATGGCTACACCTTC. This gives the protein CASTTDRDYGYTF. This chain joins TRBV7-8 and TRBJ1-2; 7 bases agree with TRBD1. After removal of 7 bases from V and 3 bases from J, the junction contained 5 bases not matched to a gene. The V gene's germline CDR1 is SGHVS and CDR2 FQNEAQ. The CDR3 length is 13 residues.

The count of this clone is one. The genes are TRBV7-9 and TRBJ1-2; D may be TRBD1 (5 bases). The V end lost 1 base, the J end lost 2 bases, and 14 bases lay between the germline ends. The CDR3 runs to 16 residues. The germline CDR1 and CDR2 sequences are SEHNR and FQNEAQ (reference sequence). The CDR3 protein is CASSLGSGRLNYGYTF. CDR3 DNA: TGTGCCAGCAGCTTAGGTTCAGGGAGGTTAAACTATGGCTACACCTTC. Full variable domain (rest looked up from reference TRBV7-9 and TRBJ1-2): DTGVSQNPRHKITKRGQNVTFRCDPISEHNRLYWYRQTLGQGPEFLTYFQNEAQLEKSRLLSDRFSAERPKGSFSTLEIQRTEQGDSAMYLCASSLGSGRLNYGYTFGSGTRLTVV.

The chain is built from TRBV5-6 and TRBJ1-1; the D gene is possibly TRBD1 (5 bases). The V end lost 0 bases, the J end lost 4 bases, and 16 bases lay between the germline ends. The CDR3 has 16 residues. The germline V gene has CDR1 SGHDT and CDR2 YYEEEE. For the CDR3, the DNA is TGTGCCAGCAGCTTGGCCGGGCAGGGTGTGGGCACTGAAGCTTTCTTT. The encoded protein is CASSLAGQGVGTEAFF. Variable domain in full (rest from reference TRBV5-6 and TRBJ1-1): DAGVTQSPTHLIKTRGQQVTLRCSPKSGHDTVSWYQQALGQGPQFIFQYYEEEERQRGNFPDRFSGHQFPNYSSELNVNALLLGDSALYLCASSLAGQGVGTEAFFGQGTRLTVV.

This sequence joins TRBV6-6 and TRBJ1-2; tentative D call: TRBD1 (6 bases). Germline-derived CDR1 and CDR2 are MNHNY and SVGAGI (reference sequence). The CDR3 spans 13 residues. Trimming took off 5 bases at V and 8 bases at J, with 15 bases between the two ends. CDR3 sequence reads: CASSPQGNWGYTF. Here the CDR3 DNA reads TGTGCCAGCAGTCCACAGGGAAATTGGGGCTACACCTTC.

The CDR3 coding sequence is TGCAGCGTTGAAGATTTGGCGGGGGGGCGGCCCGAGCAGTACTTC. It yields the protein CSVEDLAGGRPEQYF. The rearrangement uses TRBV29-1 and TRBJ2-7, with 9 nucleotides matching TRBD2. Germline CDR1 SQVTM, CDR2 ANQGSEA. The CDR3 length is 15 residues. The junction had 9 bases not matched to a gene; V was cut back by 0 bases and J by 6 bases.

J is TRBJ2-4 and V is TRBV5-6; D gene unclear. Germline V gene sequence: CDR1 SGHDT, CDR2 YYEEEE. CDR3 length: 13 amino acids. V lost 4 bases, J lost 3 bases, and 8 bases lay in between. The CDR3 loop is CASSPRVKNIQYF. DNA for the CDR3: TGTGCCAGCAGCCCTAGAGTCAAAAACATTCAGTACTTC.

This clone was observed once. The V and J genes are TRBV29-1 and TRBJ2-6, with a weak D call TRBD1 (6 bases). This CDR3 is 15 amino acids long. The germline CDR1 and CDR2 sequences are SQVTM and ANQGSEA. The V end lost 0 bases, the J end lost 2 bases, and 8 bases lay between the germline ends. The CDR3 region is CSVEEQGTGANVLTF. As DNA, the CDR3 is TGCAGCGTTGAAGAACAGGGCACTGGGGCCAACGTCCTGACTTTC.

This clone showed up just once. This chain joins TRBV5-1 and TRBJ2-7, with 11 nucleotides matching TRBD1. The V gene's germline CDR1 is SGHRS and CDR2 YFSETQ. This CDR3 has 15 amino acids. V lost 5 bases, J lost 5 bases, and 9 bases stayed unmatched. CDR3 DNA: TGCGCCAGCAGTCCCACTCCGGGACAGGGGGACGAGCAGTACTTC. Residues: CASSPTPGQGDEQYF.

The rearrangement links TRBV25-1 to TRBJ1-6, with D possibly being TRBD1 (6 bases). This CDR3 region has 15 residues. Germline CDR1 reads MGHDK; CDR2 reads SYGVNS. V was cut by 2 bases and J by 6 bases, with 11 bases left in between. The CDR3 sequence is CASSERGGANSPLHF. CDR3 nucleotide sequence: TGTGCCAGCAGTGAAAGAGGGGGGGCTAATTCACCCCTCCACTTT. Filled out from reference TRBV25-1 and TRBJ1-6, the complete variable domain reads EADIYQTPRYLVIGTGKKITLECSQTMGHDKMYWYQQDPGMELHLIHYSYGVNSTEKGDLSSESTVSRIRTEHFPLTLESARPSHTSQYLCASSERGGANSPLHFGNGTRLTVT.

The CDR3, as DNA: TGTGCCAGCAGCTTAGAACCGGGACTAGCGGGAGGAGGTACGCAGTATTTT. Its protein is CASSLEPGLAGGGTQYF. The chain uses TRBV7-9 and TRBJ2-3; 15 nucleotides match TRBD2. The junction had 7 bases not matched to a gene; V was cut back by 1 base and J by 8 bases. The CDR3 contains 17 residues. Per germline, CDR1 SEHNR and CDR2 FQNEAQ (reference sequence).

The chain carries TRBV9 and TRBJ2-5, with 7 bases lining up with TRBD2. The CDR3 contains 15 residues. CDR1 is SGDLS and CDR2 is YYNGEE in the germline V gene. J gave up 4 bases and V 2 bases, and 8 bases lay outside the gene matches. CDR3 region: CASSVTLAVGETQYF. For the CDR3, the DNA is TGTGCCAGCAGCGTCACTCTAGCGGTGGGAGAGACCCAGTACTTC.

This clone has just one count. The chain couples TRBV7-9 to TRBJ2-7; TRBD1 aligns across 8 bases. V dropped 5 bases and J dropped 4; count of bases not matched to a gene: 10. CDR3 length: 15 amino acids. Germline loops: CDR1 SEHNR, CDR2 FQNEAQ (reference sequence). This chain's CDR3 is CASSPRTQGAYEQYF. As DNA, the CDR3 is TGTGCCAGCAGCCCTAGGACCCAGGGGGCGTACGAGCAGTACTTC.

The chain uses TRBV7-6 and TRBJ1-3; 8 bases align to TRBD1. The J segment lost 4 bases and the V segment lost 5 bases, leaving 10 bases of the junction unmatched. Germline V gene lookup returns CDR1 SGHVS and CDR2 FNYEAQ. The CDR3 runs 16 residues. The CDR3 region is CASSQGASRGGNTIYF. The CDR3 DNA follows: TGTGCCAGCAGCCAGGGGGCATCCCGTGGGGGAAACACCATATATTTT.

The sample holds a few counts of this clone. The rearrangement uses TRBV6-1 and TRBJ1-1; tentative D call: TRBD1 (5 bases). V dropped 3 bases and J dropped 3 bases, with 14 bases sitting between them. The CDR3 totals 15 residues. Germline V lookup: CDR1 MNHNS, CDR2 SASEGT. The CDR3 reads CASSETGTWDTEAFF. In DNA form, the CDR3 reads TGTGCCAGCAGTGAGACCGGGACTTGGGACACTGAAGCTTTCTTT.

This clone was observed a few times. The chain uses TRBV30 and TRBJ2-7, with D perhaps matching TRBD1 (6 bases). In germline, CDR1 is GTSNPN, CDR2 SVGIG (reference sequence). Trimming stripped 1 base from V and 2 bases from J, with 15 bases between. The CDR3 sequence is 15 residues long. The CDR3 DNA is TGTGCCTGGAGTGCCAAAGGGGGATATCCCTACGAGCAGTACTTC. Protein: CAWSAKGGYPYEQYF.

This clone was picked up one time. This chain uses TRBV4-2 with TRBJ1-1; D might be TRBD1 (5 bases). V lost 0 bases, J lost 0 bases, and 8 bases lay in between. This CDR3 region has 15 residues. The germline V gene encodes CDR1 LGHNA and CDR2 YNFKEQ. CDR3 sequence reads: CASSQERGMNTEAFF. CDR3 sequence (DNA): TGTGCCAGCAGCCAAGAAAGGGGTATGAACACTGAAGCTTTCTTT.

DNA for the CDR3: TGCAGCGCTACAGGGGGGCGGTTAGGAGATACGCAGTATTTT. Encoded protein: CSATGGRLGDTQYF. This rearrangement joins TRBV29-1 to TRBJ2-3; 8 nucleotides match TRBD1. CDR3 length equals 14 residues. From germline, CDR1 is SQVTM and CDR2 ANQGSEA. J lost 5 bases, V lost 7 bases, and 11 bases had no gene match.

The genes are TRBV30 and TRBJ1-1; tentatively, D is TRBD1 (5 bases). V was pared by 8 bases and J by 5 bases, with 21 bases between. CDR1 is GTSNPN and CDR2 is SVGIG in the germline V gene (reference sequence). The CDR3 is 14 residues long. Written as DNA, the CDR3 is TGTGCCGGGACCGGGACTTTCGAGAGGACTGAAGCTTTCTTT. Translation gives CAGTGTFERTEAFF. The full variable domain, rest sourced from reference TRBV30 and TRBJ1-1, is SQTIHQWPATLVQPVGSPLSLECTVEGTSNPNLYWYRQAAGRGLQLLFYSVGIGQISSEVPQNLSASRPQDRQFILSSKKLLLSDSGFYLCAGTGTFERTEAFFGQGTRLTVV.

The chain carries TRBV2 and TRBJ2-7; 9 bases are shared with TRBD1. Per the germline V gene, CDR1 is SNHLY and CDR2 is FYNNEI. This CDR3 spans 14 amino acids. The J segment lost 2 bases and the V segment lost 7 bases, leaving 6 bases of the junction unmatched. CDR3 residues: CASKEGQGAYEQYF. CDR3 DNA: TGTGCCAGCAAGGAGGGACAGGGAGCCTACGAGCAGTACTTC.

This chain uses TRBV10-1 with TRBJ2-1, with TRBD2 matching over 7 bases. The CDR3 covers 16 residues. The V gene end was trimmed by 1 base and the J gene end by 5 bases; junction bases not matched to a gene: 8. In germline, CDR1 is WNHNN, CDR2 SYGVQD (reference sequence). The CDR3 nucleotides are TGCGCCAGCAGTGAGTTGGAGGGACTAAGACACAATGAGCAGTTCTTC. This gives the protein CASSELEGLRHNEQFF.

The chain links TRBV19 to TRBJ1-1; 10 bases fit TRBD1. In germline, CDR1 is LNHDA, CDR2 SQIVND (reference sequence). The CDR3 is 13 amino acids. With V trimmed by 7 bases and J by 12 bases, 11 bases remained unmatched. Here the CDR3 DNA reads TGTGCCAGTATTAAAGATGACAGGGGGCGACCTTTCTTT. Translation gives CASIKDDRGRPFF.

The rearrangement links TRBV9 to TRBJ2-7, with 7 positions matching TRBD1. V trimming: 4 bases; J trimming: 5 bases; junction bases outside the gene matches: 18. CDR1 is SGDLS and CDR2 is YYNGEE in the germline V gene. The length of the CDR3 is 17 residues. DNA of the CDR3: TGTGCCAGCAGCCCGAGGCAAGAAAGGGGGCCGGTGGACGAGCAGTACTTC. Translated, it gives CASSPRQERGPVDEQYF.

The chain carries TRBV5-6 and TRBJ2-3, with D possibly TRBD2 on 5 matching bases. Per the germline V gene, CDR1 is SGHDT and CDR2 is YYEEEE. The CDR3 length is 14 residues. Trimming shortened V by 0 bases and J by 1 base, and 6 bases separated the two germline ends. CDR3 nucleotides: TGTGCCAGCAGCTTGGAGAGGGGCACAGATACGCAGTATTTT. It specifies CASSLERGTDTQYF.

The chain uses TRBV13 and TRBJ2-1, with D possibly being TRBD2 (5 bases). Germline V gives CDR1 PRHDT, CDR2 FYEKMQ (reference sequence). Trimming took off 1 base at V and 0 bases at J, with 10 bases between the two ends. CDR3 length: 16 amino acids. The DNA of the CDR3 is TGTGCCAGCAGCTTAGCCTCACGGGGCTCCTACAATGAGCAGTTCTTC. Its protein product is CASSLASRGSYNEQFF.

CDR3 DNA: TGTGCCAGCAGTGCAGGGGGATCTGAAGCTTTCTTT. This codes for CASSAGGSEAFF. V gene TRBV27 combines with J gene TRBJ1-1; 7 bases match TRBD1. Per the germline V gene, CDR1 is MNHEY and CDR2 is SMNVEV (reference sequence). The length of the CDR3 is 12 residues. With V trimmed by 5 bases and J by 6 bases, 3 bases remained unmatched.

The rearrangement uses TRBV5-4 and TRBJ2-6, with 7 bases lining up with TRBD1. Germline values: CDR1 SGHNT, CDR2 YYREEE (reference sequence). The CDR3 has 14 residues. V shed 4 bases and J 2 bases; nucleotides not matched to a gene: 0. CDR3 residues: CASSRGPGANVLTF. The CDR3 DNA reads TGTGCCAGCAGCAGGGGGCCTGGGGCCAACGTCCTGACTTTC.

This clone was seen a few times. The chain has TRBV6-5 and TRBJ2-7, with TRBD2 matching 10 bases. Germline V gives CDR1 MNHEY, CDR2 SVGAGI. V was clipped by 4 bases and J by 3 bases; unmatched bases: 6. This CDR3 is built from 15 residues. As DNA, the CDR3 is TGTGCCAGCAGTTCTCCAACTAGCGGGAACTACGAGCAGTACTTC. Protein: CASSSPTSGNYEQYF.